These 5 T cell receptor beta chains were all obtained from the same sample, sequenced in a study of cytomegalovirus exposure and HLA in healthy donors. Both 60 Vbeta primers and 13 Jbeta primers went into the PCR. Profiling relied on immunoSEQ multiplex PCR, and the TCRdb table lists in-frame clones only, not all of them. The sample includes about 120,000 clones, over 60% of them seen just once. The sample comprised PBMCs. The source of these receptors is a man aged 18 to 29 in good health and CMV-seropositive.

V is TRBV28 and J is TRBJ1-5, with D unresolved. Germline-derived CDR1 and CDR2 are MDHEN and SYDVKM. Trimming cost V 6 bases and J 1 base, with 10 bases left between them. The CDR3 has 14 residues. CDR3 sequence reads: CASSPAGSNQPQHF. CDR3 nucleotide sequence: TGTGCCAGCAGCCCAGCGGGCAGCAATCAGCCCCAGCATTTT.

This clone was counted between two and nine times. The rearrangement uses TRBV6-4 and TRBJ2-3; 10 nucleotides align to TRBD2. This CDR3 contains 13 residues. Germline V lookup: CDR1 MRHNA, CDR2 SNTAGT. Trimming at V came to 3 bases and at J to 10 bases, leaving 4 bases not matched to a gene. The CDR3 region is CASSDSGTSAQYF. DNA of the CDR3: TGTGCCAGCAGTGATTCGGGGACTAGCGCGCAGTATTTT.

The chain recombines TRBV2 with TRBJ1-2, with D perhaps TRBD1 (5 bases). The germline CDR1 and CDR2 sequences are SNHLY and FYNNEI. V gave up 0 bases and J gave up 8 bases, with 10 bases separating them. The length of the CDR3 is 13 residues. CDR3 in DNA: TGTGCCAGCAGTGAAGCGCGAAACAGGGGCTACACCTTC. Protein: CASSEARNRGYTF. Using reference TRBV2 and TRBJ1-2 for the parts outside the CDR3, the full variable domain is EPEVTQTPSHQVTQMGQEVILRCVPISNHLYFYWYRQILGQKVEFLVSFYNNEISEKSEIFDDQFSVERPDGSNFTLKIRSTKLEDSAMYFCASSEARNRGYTFGSGTRLTVV.

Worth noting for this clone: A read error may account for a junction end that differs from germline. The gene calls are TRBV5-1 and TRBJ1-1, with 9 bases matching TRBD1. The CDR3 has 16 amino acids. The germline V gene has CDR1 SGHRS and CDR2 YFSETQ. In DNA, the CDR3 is TGCGCCAGCAGCTTGGTTCAGGGGACAGGGAACGCTGAAGCTTTCTTT. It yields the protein CASSLVQGTGNAEAFF.

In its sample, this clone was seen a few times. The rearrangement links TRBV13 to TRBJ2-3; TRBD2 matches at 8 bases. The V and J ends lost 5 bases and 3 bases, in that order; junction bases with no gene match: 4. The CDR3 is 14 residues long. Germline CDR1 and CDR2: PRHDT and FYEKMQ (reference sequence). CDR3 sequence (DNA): TGTGCCAGCAGCCTTCGGGGGGGGACAGATACGCAGTATTTT. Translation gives CASSLRGGTDTQYF.